A single sample is the source of the 3 T cell receptor beta chains below, sequenced in a study of blood T cells in healthy people across ages. Alongside a J-beta primer mix, a sample-barcoded 5' primer served in a second PCR lasting 7 to 11 cycles. TCRdb itself ran the 5' RACE reads through MiXCR, one entry per CDR3 protein. The sample consists of 1,100,000 or so distinct CDR3 sequences, more than 35% of them appearing once. Input material: blood. Source of these receptors: a woman between 55 and 75 years old in good health.

This clonotype was observed a handful of times. The V call is TRBV6-5, the J call TRBJ2-3; no clear D gene. This CDR3 has 12 residues. Between the trimmed V and J ends, which lost 2 bases and 11 bases, there was a span of 11 bases. The germline gives CDR1 MNHEY, CDR2 SVGAGI. The CDR3 sequence: CASSYKGMGQYF. In nucleotides, the CDR3 is TGTGCCAGCAGTTACAAGGGCATGGGGCAGTATTTT.

Comments on this clonotype: Relative to the germline gene, one junction end is altered; a read error may explain this. The V call is TRBV4-2, the J call TRBJ2-3, with D unclear. Germline V gene lookup returns CDR1 LGHNA and CDR2 YNFKEQ. The CDR3 extends over 16 amino acids. The CDR3 region is CASSPLVGGSTDAQYF. The CDR3 nucleotides read TGTGCCAGCAGCCCGCTTGTGGGCGGAAGCACAGATGCGCAGTATTTT.

This chain connects TRBV20-1 to TRBJ1-1; 8 nucleotides line up with TRBD1. The CDR3 is 17 amino acids. Germline values: CDR1 DFQATT, CDR2 SNEGSKA (reference sequence). V shed 3 bases and J 1 base; nucleotides not matched to a gene: 13. As DNA, the CDR3 is TGCAGTGCTAGTCTCCACAGGGGGTTTGGAGCGAACACTGAAGCTTTCTTT. It yields the protein CSASLHRGFGANTEAFF.